This TCR beta chain was obtained from a study of blood T cell repertoires in COVID-19. At the level of the study: The study drew acute and convalescent COVID-19 samples from the United States, Italy and Spain. In each case, the material was cDNA or gDNA derived from T cells, B-cell-depleted T cells, or PBMCs.

V shed 6 bases and J shed 0 bases, with 12 bases lying between them. The germline V gene encodes CDR1 LNHDA and CDR2 SQIVND (reference sequence). The CDR3 loop spans 16 amino acids. Authors' analysis steps: Amplifying reference gene primers gave estimates of nucleated cell counts. Profiled with immunoSEQ multiplex PCR; TCRdb holds only in-frame clones, not every one. V, J and clone size are taken as reported in that table, and D and trimming were inferred from the DNA itself. The sample shows about 120,000 clones, about four fifths of them seen only once. Sequenced: peripheral blood. V and J are TRBV19 and TRBJ1-6; possibly TRBD1 for D (5 bases). The receptor was derived from a woman in her 70s with acute or convalescent COVID-19. CDR3 loop: CASRPTDNSYNSPLHF. The CDR3 coding sequence is TGTGCCAGTAGGCCGACAGACAACTCCTATAATTCACCCCTCCACTTT. Using reference TRBV19 and TRBJ1-6 for the parts outside the CDR3, the full variable domain is DGGITQSPKYLFRKEGQNVTLSCEQNLNHDAMYWYRQDPGQGLRLIYYSQIVNDFQKGDIAEGYSVSREKKESFPLTVTSAQKNPTAFYLCASRPTDNSYNSPLHFGNGTRLTVT.